A single sample is the source of the 6 T cell receptor beta chains below, sequenced in a study of shared T cell receptors in the human thymus. TCRdb keeps only in-frame clones here, not all; method: immunoSEQ multiplex PCR. The data hold hundreds of thousands of clones, with around 89% observed a single time. The same data also contributed to another study, on human thymus T cells.

Specimen: thymocytes. These receptor sequences come from a boy under two years old with a congenital heart defect.

J is TRBJ2-3 and V is TRBV7-2, with 10 nucleotides matching TRBD2. This CDR3 is 16 amino acids long. Germline CDR1 SGHTA, CDR2 FQGNSA. V dropped 0 bases and J dropped 6; count of bases not matched to a gene: 6. The CDR3 DNA reads TGTGCCAGCAGCTTAGCGGAGGGACTAGCGATGGATACGCAGTATTTT. Translating gives CASSLAEGLAMDTQYF.

The CDR3 bases are TGTGCCAGCAGCGTCTCAGGGGCTCAAGAGACCCAGTACTTC. As protein: CASSVSGAQETQYF. The chain carries TRBV9 and TRBJ2-5; possibly TRBD1 for D (6 bases). Germline V lookup: CDR1 SGDLS, CDR2 YYNGEE. This CDR3 is 14 amino acids long. V lost 2 bases, J lost 2 bases, and 10 bases lay in between.

This chain connects TRBV2 to TRBJ2-5; D possibly corresponds to TRBD1 (5 bases). Trimming pared 4 bases from V and 5 bases from J, leaving 11 bases between. Per germline, CDR1 SNHLY and CDR2 FYNNEI. This CDR3 region has 13 residues. The CDR3 here is CASSGQGRETQYF. The CDR3 bases are TGTGCCAGCAGTGGCCAGGGTAGGGAGACCCAGTACTTC.

V and J are TRBV18 and TRBJ1-3; tentatively, D is TRBD1 (6 bases). Trimming pared 4 bases from V and 2 bases from J, leaving 15 bases between. The CDR3 has 16 amino acids. Germline values: CDR1 KGHSH, CDR2 LQKENI. This chain's CDR3 is CASSHREKVAGNTIYF. The CDR3 region has the DNA TGTGCCAGCTCACACAGGGAGAAGGTCGCTGGAAACACCATATATTTT.

The CDR3 coding sequence is TGTGCCAGCAGCCAGACAGCTATCATTTCTCAAGAGACCCAGTACTTC. It specifies CASSQTAIISQETQYF. The J gene is TRBJ2-5, the V gene TRBV27; possible D gene TRBD1, 5 bases. Trimming cost V 6 bases and J 2 bases, with 19 bases left between them. Germline V gene sequence: CDR1 MNHEY, CDR2 SMNVEV (reference sequence). The CDR3 is 16 residues long.

The J gene is TRBJ2-4, the V gene TRBV4-2; a weak D match, TRBD1 (6 bases). This CDR3 has 13 residues. Germline V lookup: CDR1 LGHNA, CDR2 YNFKEQ. V was cut by 5 bases and J by 6 bases, with 11 bases left in between. As DNA, the CDR3 is TGTGCCAGCAGCTCACACAGGGTAAACATTCAGTACTTC. It codes for CASSSHRVNIQYF.